This TCR beta chain emerged from a study of blood T cell repertoires in COVID-19. Study details: The origin of the acute and convalescent COVID-19 samples was the United States, Italy and Spain. Nucleic acid was either cDNA or gDNA, and it came from T cells, B-cell-depleted T cells, or PBMCs.

This clone was seen just once. The ends were cut back, 2 bases at V and 6 bases at J, with 8 bases in the middle. In germline, CDR1 is MDHEN, CDR2 SYDVKM. The CDR3 consists of 13 residues. TCRdb's copy holds only in-frame clones and misses some; the assay was immunoSEQ multiplex PCR. Of roughly 230,000 clones listed, about 85% are singletons. The source material was peripheral blood. This receptor was identified in a man aged 40-55 years with acute or convalescent COVID-19. The V call is TRBV28, the J call TRBJ2-1; TRBD2 might be the D (6 bases). The CDR3 coding sequence is TGTGCCAGCAGTTTACGGGGGAGCAATGAGCAGTTCTTC. This codes for CASSLRGSNEQFF. The variable domain in full, with the rest retrieved from reference TRBV28 and TRBJ2-1, is DVKVTQSSRYLVKRTGEKVFLECVQDMDHENMFWYRQDPGLGLRLIYFSYDVKMKEKGDIPEGYSVSREKKERFSLILESASTNQTSMYLCASSLRGSNEQFFGPGTRLTVL.